One T cell receptor (beta chain) is described in this entry. Its antigen is currently unknown. This sample was included in a study of a mutant IDH1 vaccine in newly diagnosed glioma. The wider study: Pretreatment consisted of radiotherapy, temozolomide, or both, with most receiving both.

Losses at the gene ends were 5 bases for V and 1 base for J; bases not matched to a gene: 8. This CDR3 spans 16 amino acids. Germline-derived CDR1 and CDR2 are SEHNR and FQNEAQ (reference sequence). Sequencing used immunoSEQ multiplex PCR; TCRdb keeps in-frame clones, though not all of them. This repertoire shows around 62,000 clones, 70% to 90% found once; its top ten account for 1.9%. Stated time point: week 11, during vaccination. Each dose of the vaccine consisted of 300 ug of mutant IDH1 20-mer peptide, with topical imiquimod. The rearrangement links TRBV7-9 to TRBJ2-3, with 8 positions matching TRBD1. The sample in question was PBMCs, obtained from a glioma patient whose treatment included an IDH1 peptide vaccine. The receptor was isolated from a man in his forties or fifties with glioma. The DNA of the CDR3 is TGTGCCAGCAGCCACGGACAGGGTGTGGGCACAGATACGCAGTATTTT. Its protein product is CASSHGQGVGTDTQYF. Looking up the rest from reference TRBV7-9 and TRBJ2-3 gives the full variable domain: DTGVSQNPRHKITKRGQNVTFRCDPISEHNRLYWYRQTLGQGPEFLTYFQNEAQLEKSRLLSDRFSAERPKGSFSTLEIQRTEQGDSAMYLCASSHGQGVGTDTQYFGPGTRLTVL.